This T cell receptor (beta chain) stems from a study of T cell responses to AZD1222 COVID-19 vaccine. Study observations and caveats: Only a handful of AZD1222 recipients were seropositive at baseline. There were repertoire samples only from the period after the peak T cell response.

As regards this clone: The antigen is unknown.

The CDR3 has 14 residues. The V and J ends lost 5 bases and 2 bases respectively, with 12 bases between them. Germline lookup yields CDR1 LNHDA and CDR2 SQIVND (reference sequence). Clones were sequenced by immunoSEQ multiplex PCR, and TCRdb holds only the in-frame ones, with some missing. The sample contains approximately 140,000 clones, 93% of which appear only once. The rearrangement joins TRBV19 to TRBJ1-2, with TRBD1 as a possible D gene (6 bases). The receptor was derived from an adult in good health. The sequenced sample was peripheral blood, obtained on day 0 of AZD1222 vaccination. CDR3 coding DNA: TGTGCCAGTAGTCGGCCGGGGGCAAACTATGGCTACACCTTC. It translates to CASSRPGANYGYTF. Using reference TRBV19 and TRBJ1-2 for the parts outside the CDR3, the full variable domain is DGGITQSPKYLFRKEGQNVTLSCEQNLNHDAMYWYRQDPGQGLRLIYYSQIVNDFQKGDIAEGYSVSREKKESFPLTVTSAQKNPTAFYLCASSRPGANYGYTFGSGTRLTVV.